The text below deals with one T cell receptor (beta chain). Authors' analysis steps: Amplification with reference gene primers provided the estimates of nucleated cell counts. Clones were sequenced by immunoSEQ multiplex PCR, and TCRdb holds only the in-frame ones, with some missing. That table furnishes V, J and clone size, whereas the DNA furnished D and trimming. The data hold 250,000 or so clones, with 85% to 90% observed a single time. V gave up 6 bases and J gave up 4 bases; unmatched junction bases: 6. The germline V gene encodes CDR1 MNHEY and CDR2 SVGAGI. The CDR3 extends over 14 amino acids. This entry comes from a study of blood T cell repertoires in COVID-19. Overall study context: The analysed material was cDNA or gDNA that came from T cells, B-cell-depleted T cells, or PBMCs.

This receptor was taken from a man between 35 and 55 years old who had recovered from COVID-19. Sequenced input: PBMCs or T cells enriched from blood (not recorded which). The chain employs TRBV6-5 and TRBJ2-5, with 9 bases matching TRBD2. The DNA for the CDR3 is TGTGCCAGCAGGTCACTAGCGGGTTCAGAGACCCAGTACTTC. Protein sequence: CASRSLAGSETQYF.